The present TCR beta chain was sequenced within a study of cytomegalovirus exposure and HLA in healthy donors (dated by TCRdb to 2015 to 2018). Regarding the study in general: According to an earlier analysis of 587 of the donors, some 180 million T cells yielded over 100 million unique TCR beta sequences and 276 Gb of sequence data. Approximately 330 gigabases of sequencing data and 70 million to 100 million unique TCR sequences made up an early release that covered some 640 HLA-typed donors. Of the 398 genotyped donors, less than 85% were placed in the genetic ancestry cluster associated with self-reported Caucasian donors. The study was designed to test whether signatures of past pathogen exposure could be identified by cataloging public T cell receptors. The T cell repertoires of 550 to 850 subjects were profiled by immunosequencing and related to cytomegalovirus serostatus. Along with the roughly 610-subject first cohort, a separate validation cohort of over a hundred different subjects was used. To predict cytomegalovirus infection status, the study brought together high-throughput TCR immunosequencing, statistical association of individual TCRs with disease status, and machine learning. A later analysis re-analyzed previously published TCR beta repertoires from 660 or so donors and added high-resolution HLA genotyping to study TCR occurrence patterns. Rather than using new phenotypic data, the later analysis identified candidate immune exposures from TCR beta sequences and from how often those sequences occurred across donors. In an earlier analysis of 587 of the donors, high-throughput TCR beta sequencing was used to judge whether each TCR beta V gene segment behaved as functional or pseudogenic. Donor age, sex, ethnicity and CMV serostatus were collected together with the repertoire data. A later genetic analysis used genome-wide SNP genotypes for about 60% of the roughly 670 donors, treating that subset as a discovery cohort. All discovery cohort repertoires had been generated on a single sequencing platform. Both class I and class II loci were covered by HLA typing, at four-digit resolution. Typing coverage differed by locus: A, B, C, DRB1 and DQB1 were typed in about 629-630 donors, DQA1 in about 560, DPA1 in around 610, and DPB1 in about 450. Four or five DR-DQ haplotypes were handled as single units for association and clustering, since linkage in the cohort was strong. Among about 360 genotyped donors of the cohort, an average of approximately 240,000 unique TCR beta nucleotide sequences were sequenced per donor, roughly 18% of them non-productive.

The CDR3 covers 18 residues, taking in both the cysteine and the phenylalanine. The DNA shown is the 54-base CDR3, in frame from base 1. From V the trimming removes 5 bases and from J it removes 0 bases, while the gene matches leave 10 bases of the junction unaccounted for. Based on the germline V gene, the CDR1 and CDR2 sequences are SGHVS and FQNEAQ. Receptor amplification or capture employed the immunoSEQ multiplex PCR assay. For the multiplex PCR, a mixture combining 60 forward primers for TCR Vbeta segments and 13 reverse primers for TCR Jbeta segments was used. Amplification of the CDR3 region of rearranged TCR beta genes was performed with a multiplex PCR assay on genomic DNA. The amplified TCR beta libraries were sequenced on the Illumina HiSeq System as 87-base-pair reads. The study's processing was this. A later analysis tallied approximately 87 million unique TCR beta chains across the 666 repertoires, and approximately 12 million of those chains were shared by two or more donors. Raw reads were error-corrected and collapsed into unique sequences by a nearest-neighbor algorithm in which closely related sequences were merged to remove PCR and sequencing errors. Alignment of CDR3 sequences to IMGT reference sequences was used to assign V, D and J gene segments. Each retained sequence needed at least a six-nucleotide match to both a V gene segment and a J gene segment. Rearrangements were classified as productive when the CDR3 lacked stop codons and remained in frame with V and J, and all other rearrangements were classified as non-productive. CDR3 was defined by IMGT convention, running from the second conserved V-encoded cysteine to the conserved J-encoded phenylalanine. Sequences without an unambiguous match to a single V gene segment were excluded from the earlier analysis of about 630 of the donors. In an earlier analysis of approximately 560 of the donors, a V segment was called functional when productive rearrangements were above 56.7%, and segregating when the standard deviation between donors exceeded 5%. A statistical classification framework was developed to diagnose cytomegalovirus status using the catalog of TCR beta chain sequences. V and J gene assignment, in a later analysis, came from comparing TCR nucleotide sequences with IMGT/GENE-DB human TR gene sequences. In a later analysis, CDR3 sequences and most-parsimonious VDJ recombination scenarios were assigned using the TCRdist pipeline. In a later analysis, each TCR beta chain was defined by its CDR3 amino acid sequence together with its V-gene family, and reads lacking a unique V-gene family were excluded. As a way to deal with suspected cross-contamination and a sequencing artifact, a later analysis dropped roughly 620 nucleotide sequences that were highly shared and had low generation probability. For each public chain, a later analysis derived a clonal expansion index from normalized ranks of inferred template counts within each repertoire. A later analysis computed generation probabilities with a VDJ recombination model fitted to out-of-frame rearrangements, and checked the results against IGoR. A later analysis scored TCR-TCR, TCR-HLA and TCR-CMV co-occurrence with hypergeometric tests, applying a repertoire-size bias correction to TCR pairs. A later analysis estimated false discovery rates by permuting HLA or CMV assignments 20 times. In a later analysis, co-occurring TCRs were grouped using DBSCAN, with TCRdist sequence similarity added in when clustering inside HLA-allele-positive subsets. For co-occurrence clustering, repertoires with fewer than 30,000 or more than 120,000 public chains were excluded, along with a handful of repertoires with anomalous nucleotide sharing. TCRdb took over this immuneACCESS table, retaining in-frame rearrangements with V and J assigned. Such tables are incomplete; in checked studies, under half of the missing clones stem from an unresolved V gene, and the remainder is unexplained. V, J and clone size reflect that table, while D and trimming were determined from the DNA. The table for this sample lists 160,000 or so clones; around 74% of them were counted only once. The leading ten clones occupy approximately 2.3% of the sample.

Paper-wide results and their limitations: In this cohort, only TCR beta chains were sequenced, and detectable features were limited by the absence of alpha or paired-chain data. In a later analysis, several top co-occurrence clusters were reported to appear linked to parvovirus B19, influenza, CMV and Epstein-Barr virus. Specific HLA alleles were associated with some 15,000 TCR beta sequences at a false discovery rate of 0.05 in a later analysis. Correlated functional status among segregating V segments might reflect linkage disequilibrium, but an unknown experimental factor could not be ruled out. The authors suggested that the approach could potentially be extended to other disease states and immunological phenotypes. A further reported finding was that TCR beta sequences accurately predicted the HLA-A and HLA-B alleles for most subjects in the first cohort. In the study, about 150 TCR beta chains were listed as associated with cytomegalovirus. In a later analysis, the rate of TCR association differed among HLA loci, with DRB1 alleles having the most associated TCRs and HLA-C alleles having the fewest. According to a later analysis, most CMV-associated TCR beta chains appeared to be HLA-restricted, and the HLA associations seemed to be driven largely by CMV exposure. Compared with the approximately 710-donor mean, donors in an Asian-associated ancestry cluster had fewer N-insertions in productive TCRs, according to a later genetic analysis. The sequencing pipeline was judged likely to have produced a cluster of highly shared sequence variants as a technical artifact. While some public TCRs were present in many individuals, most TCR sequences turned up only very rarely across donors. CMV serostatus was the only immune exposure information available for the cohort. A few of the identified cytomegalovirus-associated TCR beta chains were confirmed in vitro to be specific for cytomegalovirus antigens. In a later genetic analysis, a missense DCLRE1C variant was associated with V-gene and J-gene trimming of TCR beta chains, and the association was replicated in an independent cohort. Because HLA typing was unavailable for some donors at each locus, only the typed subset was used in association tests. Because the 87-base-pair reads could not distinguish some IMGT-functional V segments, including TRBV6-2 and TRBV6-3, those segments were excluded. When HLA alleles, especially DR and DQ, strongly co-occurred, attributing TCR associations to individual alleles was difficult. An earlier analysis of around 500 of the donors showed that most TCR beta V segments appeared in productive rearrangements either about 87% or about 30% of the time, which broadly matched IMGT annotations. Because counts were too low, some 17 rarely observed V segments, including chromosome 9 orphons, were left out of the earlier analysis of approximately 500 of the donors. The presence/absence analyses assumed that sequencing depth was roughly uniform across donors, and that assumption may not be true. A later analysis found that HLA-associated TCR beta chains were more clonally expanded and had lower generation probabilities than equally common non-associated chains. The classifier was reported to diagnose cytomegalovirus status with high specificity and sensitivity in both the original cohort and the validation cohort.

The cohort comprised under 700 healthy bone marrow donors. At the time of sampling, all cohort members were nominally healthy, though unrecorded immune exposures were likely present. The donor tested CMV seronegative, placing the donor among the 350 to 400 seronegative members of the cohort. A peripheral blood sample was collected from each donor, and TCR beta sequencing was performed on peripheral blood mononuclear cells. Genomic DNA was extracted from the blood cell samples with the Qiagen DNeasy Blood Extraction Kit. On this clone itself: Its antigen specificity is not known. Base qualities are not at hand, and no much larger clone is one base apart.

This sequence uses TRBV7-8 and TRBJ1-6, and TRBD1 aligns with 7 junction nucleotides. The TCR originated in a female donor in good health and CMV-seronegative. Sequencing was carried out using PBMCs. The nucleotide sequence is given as TGTGCCAGCAGCGGAGGAGGGGGCACTACCTCCTATAATTCACCCCTCCACTTT. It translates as CASSGGGGTTSYNSPLHF.